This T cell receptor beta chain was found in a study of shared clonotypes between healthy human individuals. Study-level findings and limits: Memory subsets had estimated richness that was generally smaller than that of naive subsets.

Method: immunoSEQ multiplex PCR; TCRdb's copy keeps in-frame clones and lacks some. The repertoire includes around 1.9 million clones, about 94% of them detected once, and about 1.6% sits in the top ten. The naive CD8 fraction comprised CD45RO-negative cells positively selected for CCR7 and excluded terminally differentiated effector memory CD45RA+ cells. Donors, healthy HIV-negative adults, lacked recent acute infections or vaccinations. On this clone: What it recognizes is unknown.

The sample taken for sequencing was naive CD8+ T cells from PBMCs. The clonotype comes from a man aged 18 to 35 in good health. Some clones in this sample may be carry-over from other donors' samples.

For the CDR3, the DNA is TGTGCCAGCAGCGCGACAGCAACTAATGAAAAACTGTTTTTT. It specifies CASSATATNEKLFF. The genes are TRBV9 and TRBJ1-4; D possibly corresponds to TRBD1 (5 bases). This CDR3 contains 14 residues. Germline V gives CDR1 SGDLS, CDR2 YYNGEE. Trimming removed 3 bases at V and 0 bases at J, with 6 bases between.